The clone carrying this TCR beta chain showed up just a few times. Its antigen is as yet unknown. The sample originates from a study of cytomegalovirus exposure and HLA in healthy donors. Study conclusions and caveats: Excluded: some indistinguishable V segments such as TRBV6-2 and TRBV6-3. Per a later analysis, HLA-associated TCR beta chains showed more clonal expansion than other, equally common TCR beta chains.

Germline V CDR1 and CDR2: KGHSH, LQKENI. This CDR3 has 14 amino acids. V was clipped by 6 bases and J by 2 bases; unmatched bases: 5. The PCR was carried out with 60 Vbeta primers and 13 Jbeta primers. Per the authors' pipeline: Later reanalysis found around 84 million unique TCR beta chains, 10 million to 14 million of them shared. Using immunoSEQ multiplex PCR, the repertoire was profiled, and TCRdb retains in-frame clones only, with some absent. Clone size and V and J calls were adopted from that table, with D and trimming inferred from the DNA. Seen here are 110,000 or so clones, 60% to 80% observed once, and the top ten hold 8% to 10%.

This TCR was sampled from a man younger than 35 in good health and CMV-seropositive. Sample: PBMCs. The chain combines TRBV18 with TRBJ2-7; 9 bases are shared with TRBD2. The CDR3 nucleotides are TGTGCCAGCTCGCGGGAGGGGGGCCCCTACGAGCAGTACTTC. It is translated as CASSREGGPYEQYF.